The 19 T cell receptor beta chains given below trace back to one sample, sequenced in a study of prognosis after radiotherapy for stage I lung cancer. The study amplified the TCR beta CDR3 region from genomic DNA. This amplification was carried out by two rounds of multiplex PCR. The use of primers specific to each TRBV and TRBJ gene characterized first-round PCR. TCRdb reprocessed the multiplex PCR reads via MiXCR and lists one record per CDR3 protein. The sample contains 20,000 to 25,000 distinct CDR3 sequences, around 46% of which appear only once. Sequencing used PBMCs, obtained before or after stereotactic body radiation therapy (not recorded which). All receptors come from a donor older than 45 with non-small cell lung cancer.

The count of this clonotype is one. A single base is all that separates this from a far larger clone, so a read error is likely. The genes are TRBV6-4 and TRBJ2-3, with TRBD2 matching 8 bases. The length of the CDR3 is 19 residues. Germline V gene data show CDR1 as MRHNA and CDR2 as SNTAGT. The V and J ends lost 6 bases and 3 bases, in that order; junction bases with no gene match: 20. For the CDR3, the DNA is TGTGCCAGCAGGGCCTTCCCCCTCAAAGCGGGAGAAAGAACAGATACGCAGTATTTT. This sequence encodes CASRAFPLKAGERTDTQYF.

There are many counts of this clonotype. The V and J genes are TRBV20-1 and TRBJ1-3; D remains ambiguous. CDR3 size: 12 residues. The germline V gene encodes CDR1 DFQATT and CDR2 SNEGSKA (reference sequence). Trimming cost V 8 bases and J 4 bases, with 12 bases left between them. CDR3 region: CSCGPVGNTIYF. The CDR3 coding sequence is TGCAGTTGTGGACCGGTCGGAAACACCATATATTTT.

With regard to this clonotype: This may come from a read error, since a much larger clone is one base off. The chain joins TRBV12-3 or TRBV12-4 to TRBJ1-1; tentative D call: TRBD1 (6 bases). This CDR3 region has 18 residues. Between the trimmed V and J ends, which lost 7 bases and 7 bases, there was a span of 31 bases. The CDR3 bases are TGTGCCAGCAATCGTCTGAAACTACGGGACATGGGTTTGTTTGAAGCTTTCTTT. It encodes CASNRLKLRDMGLFEAFF.

This clonotype came up many times. The V gene is TRBV19, the J gene TRBJ2-5; TRBD1 matches at 7 bases. The ends lost 3 bases at V and 2 bases at J; junction bases unmatched: 6. Looked up from germline, CDR1 is LNHDA and CDR2 is SQIVND (reference sequence). CDR3 size: 15 residues. CDR3 sequence (DNA): TGTGCCAGTAGTATCGGGACAGCCCGTCAAGAGACCCAGTACTTC. Protein: CASSIGTARQETQYF.

By its share, this clonotype is medium-sized. The rearrangement uses TRBV28 and TRBJ2-7; perhaps TRBD1 as D (6 bases). V gave up 4 bases and J gave up 3 bases, with 7 bases separating them. Germline V CDR1 and CDR2: MDHEN, SYDVKM. The CDR3 is 12 amino acids. Written as DNA, the CDR3 is TGTGCCAGCAGTTACAGGGACTACGAGCAGTACTTC. Amino acids: CASSYRDYEQYF.

As for this clonotype: Since a much larger clone is just one base distant, this may be a read error. J is TRBJ2-5 and V is TRBV13; a possible D gene is TRBD1 (5 bases). The CDR3 length is 14 residues. CDR1 is PRHDT, CDR2 FYEKMQ, per germline (reference sequence). The chain's CDR3 is CSSSLYRLQETQYF. The CDR3 bases are TGTTCCAGCAGCTTATACAGGCTCCAAGAGACCCAGTACTTC.

This clonotype has a count of ten or more. V is TRBV27 and J is TRBJ1-5; 7 bases fit TRBD1. The J segment lost 6 bases and the V segment lost 5 bases, leaving 10 bases of the junction unmatched. CDR1 and CDR2 (germline): MNHEY, SMNVEV (reference sequence). CDR3 length equals 15 residues. CDR3 amino acids: CASSPYPGGGQPQHF. DNA of the CDR3: TGTGCCAGCAGTCCATACCCAGGGGGGGGTCAGCCCCAGCATTTT.

V is TRBV6-9 and J is TRBJ2-7, with 7 bases aligning to TRBD1. CDR3 length: 13 residues. Germline CDR1 MNHGY, CDR2 SVAAGI. Trimming removed 4 bases from V and 2 bases from J; junction bases left unmatched: 2. The CDR3 reads CASSSQGTYEQYF. CDR3 nucleotides: TGTGCCAGCAGTTCACAGGGGACCTACGAGCAGTACTTC.

In this sample, this clonotype is medium-sized. V is TRBV6-9 and J is TRBJ2-3; D remains ambiguous. This CDR3 is 12 amino acids long. Trimming removed 7 bases from V and 5 bases from J, with 10 bases in between. The V gene's germline CDR1 is MNHGY and CDR2 SVAAGI. The CDR3 DNA reads TGTGCCAGCACTTTAGACGGAGATACGCAGTATTTT. The encoded protein is CASTLDGDTQYF.

As for this clonotype: An end of the junction differs from the germline gene, which may be a read error. The chain uses TRBV28 and TRBJ2-2; D ambiguous. CDR1 is MDHEN and CDR2 is SYDVKM in the germline V gene. This CDR3 contains 16 residues. The CDR3 protein is CASSFMAEPETGELFF. The CDR3 DNA is TGTGCCAGCAGTTTCATGGCGGAGCCGGAAACCGGTGAGCTGTTTTTT.

A few counts support this clonotype. This is likely an artifact of a read error, given a far larger clone one base away. The chain combines TRBV6-9 with TRBJ2-7; 8 bases are a match to TRBD1. In germline, CDR1 is MNHGY, CDR2 SVAAGI. CDR3 length: 14 amino acids. Losses at the gene ends were 4 bases for V and 6 bases for J; bases not matched to a gene: 8. Here the CDR3 DNA reads TGTGCCAGCAGTTCCGGGACAGGCGTCTCCGAGCAGTACTTC. This translates into CASSSGTGVSEQYF.

This clonotype was picked up many times. J is TRBJ2-7 and V is TRBV27; tentatively, D is TRBD2 (7 bases). The CDR3 runs to 14 residues. V gave up 7 bases and J gave up 4 bases, with 17 bases separating them. CDR1 is MNHEY and CDR2 is SMNVEV in the germline V gene (reference sequence). CDR3 DNA sequence: TGTGCCAGCAATCCACAGGGAGGGATATACGAGCAGTACTTC. Amino acid sequence: CASNPQGGIYEQYF.

This clonotype appeared many times. CDR3 nucleotide sequence: TGCGCCAGCAGCCGTGGGAGGGATCAGGGTGAGCAGTACTTC. It specifies CASSRGRDQGEQYF. The chain couples TRBV5-1 to TRBJ2-7; TRBD2 aligns across 7 bases. V lost 4 bases to trimming and J lost 7 bases; unmatched junction nucleotides: 11. Germline-derived CDR1 and CDR2 are SGHRS and YFSETQ. The CDR3 sequence is 14 residues long. Supplemented by reference TRBV5-1 and TRBJ2-7, the full variable domain reads KAGVTQTPRYLIKTRGQQVTLSCSPISGHRSVSWYQQTPGQGLQFLFEYFSETQRNKGNFPGRFSGRQFSNSRSEMNVSTLELGDSALYLCASSRGRDQGEQYFGPGTRLTVT.

As to this clonotype: The likely explanation is a read error, given a far larger clone one base away. The J gene is TRBJ2-5, the V gene TRBV6-1, with D perhaps TRBD2 (6 bases). Germline V gene lookup returns CDR1 MNHNS and CDR2 SASEGT. The CDR3 is made up of 17 amino acids. Trimming removed 3 bases at V and 4 bases at J, with 21 bases between. The CDR3 loop reads CASSDSRTGSGSETQYF. The CDR3 DNA follows: TGTGCCAGCAGTGACTCAAGGACCGGGAGTGGCTCAGAGACCCAGTACTTC.

This clonotype was counted many times. The rearrangement joins TRBV12-3 or TRBV12-4 to TRBJ2-2, with a tentative D call TRBD2 (5 bases). The V and J ends lost 7 bases and 10 bases respectively, with 16 bases between them. This CDR3 region has 13 residues. CDR3 sequence: CASMRTPSTELFF. As DNA, the CDR3 is TGTGCCAGCATGCGGACTCCATCGACGGAGCTGTTTTTT.

The CDR3 reads CASSLFRPVVAPNEQFF. The CDR3 coding sequence is TGTGCCAGCAGTTTATTCCGGCCAGTGGTCGCACCCAATGAGCAGTTCTTC. V usage is TRBV27 and J usage is TRBJ2-1; no reliable D call. Germline CDR1 and CDR2: MNHEY and SMNVEV (reference sequence). V shed 1 base and J shed 6 bases, with 19 bases lying between them. The CDR3 spans 17 residues.

V gene TRBV30 combines with J gene TRBJ2-5, with D perhaps assigned TRBD1 or TRBD2 (5 bases each). Germline CDR1 reads GTSNPN; CDR2 reads SVGIG (reference sequence). Trimming cost V 3 bases and J 2 bases, with 13 bases left between them. This CDR3 has 14 residues. The CDR3 sequence is CAWSGDEKQETQYF. The CDR3 region has the DNA TGTGCCTGGAGCGGGGACGAGAAGCAAGAGACCCAGTACTTC.

With respect to this clonotype: An end of the junction does not agree with germline; a read error may underlie this. This rearrangement joins TRBV28 to TRBJ1-6, with 8 bases fitting TRBD1. Germline CDR1 and CDR2: MDHEN and SYDVKM. The CDR3 has 15 residues. The CDR3 protein is CDSRRTGNRNSHLHF. For the CDR3, the DNA is TGTGACAGCAGAAGGACAGGGAACCGGAATTCACACCTCCACTTT.

Many counts were recorded for this clonotype. V usage is TRBV6-1 and J usage is TRBJ1-5, with D possibly being TRBD1 (5 bases). Germline CDR1 is MNHNS and CDR2 is SASEGT. This CDR3 is built from 17 residues. Trimming left V 7 bases short and J 5 bases short, with 24 bases between. CDR3 DNA: TGTGCCAGCAAAGGTTTTTTGGGGCAGGCCAGGGATCAGCCCCAGCATTTT. It yields the protein CASKGFLGQARDQPQHF.